The clone carrying this TCR beta chain was detected ten times or more. Its antigen is undetermined. Between the trimmed V and J ends, which lost 2 bases and 6 bases, there was a span of 12 bases. CDR1 is MNHEY and CDR2 is SMNVEV in the germline V gene (reference sequence). The CDR3 loop spans 14 amino acids. Over 160 million TCR-beta sequences, together covering 15-18 subjects, were produced by every individual sequencing run that was carried out. TCRdb ran MiXCR on the 5' RACE reads and lists one entry per CDR3 protein. Counted here are approximately 45,000 distinct CDR3 sequences, about an eighth occurring once; the ten biggest clones make up 1.3%. The data derive from a study of neurological immune-mediated disorders. General observations from the study: In HTLV-1-associated myelopathy, TCR clonal expansion was greatest, and in multiple sclerosis it was least, below healthy controls.

Sequenced: PBMCs. This TCR was sampled from a female donor in good health. This rearrangement joins TRBV27 to TRBJ2-3; D possibly corresponds to TRBD1 (6 bases). In DNA, the CDR3 is TGTGCCAGCAGTTTAAGACAGGCCGGGGATACGCAGTATTTT. Amino acids: CASSLRQAGDTQYF.